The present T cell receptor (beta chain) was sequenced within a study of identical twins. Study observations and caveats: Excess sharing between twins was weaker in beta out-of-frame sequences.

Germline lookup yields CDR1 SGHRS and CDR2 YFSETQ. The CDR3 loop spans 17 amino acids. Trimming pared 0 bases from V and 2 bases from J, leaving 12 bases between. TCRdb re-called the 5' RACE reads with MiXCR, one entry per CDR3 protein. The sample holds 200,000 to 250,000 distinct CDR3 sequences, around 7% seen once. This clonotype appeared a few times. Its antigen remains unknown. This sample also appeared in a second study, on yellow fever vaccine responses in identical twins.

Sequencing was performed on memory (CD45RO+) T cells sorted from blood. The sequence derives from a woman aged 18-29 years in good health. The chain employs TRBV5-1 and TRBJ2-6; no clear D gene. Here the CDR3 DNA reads TGCGCCAGCAGCTTGGTGGTCCTAGGGACTGGGGCCAACGTCCTGACTTTC. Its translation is CASSLVVLGTGANVLTF.